This TCR beta chain was recorded in a study of T cell responses to AZD1222 COVID-19 vaccine (dated by TCRdb to 2020 to 2022). Study-wide context: A total of under 250 trial participants underwent TCR sequencing, of whom about 200 had received two doses of AZD1222 and some 26 had received two doses of the MenACWY control vaccine. Enrollment into the trials was organized by age into subgroups of 18-55, 56-69 and 70-plus years, and those subgroups contained roughly 150, 30 and 60 TCR-sequenced participants, respectively.

The CDR3 regions of human TCRbeta chains were subjected to immunosequencing. The study's processing was this. TCRs in the repertoires were matched against a reference library of SARS-CoV-2-specific TCRs that had been generated with the MIRA antigen-specificity platform. Breadth was defined as the fraction of unique TCRs that were SARS-CoV-2-associated, and depth was defined as the fraction of total T cells that were SARS-CoV-2-associated. Each spike-specific TCR was assigned to its reactive spike region and to a CD4 or CD8 class using the MIRA data. Log10-transformed breadth and depth values were compared by one-way ANOVA with Sidak's multiple comparisons tests. Sourced from immuneACCESS, this table was stored by TCRdb with only in-frame sequences that have V and J called. A share of the clones is absent; for the studies checked, an unresolved V gene accounts for under half, and the remainder has no known explanation. V and J calls and clone size are those listed in that table; D and trimming were worked out from the DNA. Present in this sample are 150,000 to 200,000 clones, 90% to 95% of which were seen just once. The ten most abundant clones make up around 1.6% of the sample.

Study-wide conclusions, independent of this receptor: The 56-69-year group was small, and its depth increase did not reach significance, likely because of low power. Because no samples from the day 14 peak response were available, repertoires could be characterized only after the peak T cell response. Conclusions about previously exposed vaccinees are limited, since just a handful of AZD1222 recipients were seropositive for SARS-CoV-2 at baseline. CD4 TCRs associated with the vaccine covered the entire spike protein, and the dominant responses were in regions 160-218 and 743-854. Epitopes outside the regions mutated in the B.1.351 and B.1.1.7 variants were reportedly recognized by nearly half of the unique spike-specific TCRs. A significant rise in spike-specific TCR breadth and depth was observed after two AZD1222 doses relative to day 0 and relative to MenACWY recipients. Most participants were white British and females outnumbered males, and the authors suggested that clonal diversity may have been underestimated.

Explained via the paper, the time point label denotes: about 28 days (+/-7) after the second vaccine dose. AZD1222 recipients given second doses at about 4 weeks or at about 12 weeks were pooled, since spike-specific TCR depth and breadth were not found to differ between the two schedules. Vaccinee samples came from UK trials COV001 and COV002, including a single-blind randomized controlled phase 2/3 trial of AZD1222 (ChAdOx1 nCoV-19) in healthy adults. For TCRbeta chain sequencing, PBMC samples were collected from trial participants at day 0 and at day 28 after the second dose. With regard to this clone: The specificity of this receptor is unknown. The sample holds no much larger clone one base away, and base qualities are not on file.

The germline V gene (reference sequence) gives CDR1 as LNHDA and CDR2 as SQIVND. V loses 4 bases, J loses 5 bases, and the germline ends lie 9 bases apart. Counted from cysteine to phenylalanine, this CDR3 has 12 amino acids. Solely the CDR3 DNA is kept, with 36 bases framed from the first base. The source is an adult who received the AZD1222 COVID-19 vaccine. The V and J genes are TRBV19 and TRBJ2-7, with no D gene named confidently. This specimen consisted of peripheral blood, obtained 28 days after the second AZD1222 dose. The CDR3 protein is CASSKGWDEQYF. The DNA reads as follows: TGTGCCAGTAGTAAAGGGTGGGACGAGCAGTACTTC.